This is a list of T cell receptor beta chains from one sample in a study of T cells in Graves' hyperthyroidism and ophthalmopathy. TCRdb re-called the multiplex PCR reads with MiXCR, one entry per CDR3 protein. The table shows 400,000 to 500,000 distinct CDR3 sequences, with roughly an eighth occurring only once. The sequenced sample was blood. The receptors stem from a woman aged 18-29 years with Graves' hyperthyroidism. The CDR3 runs from the conserved cysteine through the conserved F or W. The D gene is left open where the match is weak. Expanded clones are given a class, and other clones once, few, many or no size at all.

clone size,V gene,J gene,D gene,CDR3 DNA,CDR3 protein
many,TRBV12-3/TRBV12-4,TRBJ2-7,-,TGTGCCAGCAGTTTAAGGGGACAATCCTACGAGCAGTACTTC,CASSLRGQSYEQYF
many,TRBV11-2,TRBJ2-1,TRBD2,TGTGCCAGCAGCTTGTCGGCGGGAGGCTACAATGAGCAGTTCTTC,CASSLSAGGYNEQFF
-,TRBV20-1,TRBJ1-1,TRBD1,TGCAGTGCTTTAGGGACAGGGGGCCTTAACACTGAAGCTTTCTTT,CSALGTGGLNTEAFF
many,TRBV15,TRBJ2-1,TRBD2,TGTGCCACCAGCAGAGAAAACTGGGCGGGAGTGGGTGGAAATGAGCAGTTCTTC,CATSRENWAGVGGNEQFF
few,TRBV7-3,TRBJ2-2,TRBD1,TGTGCCAGCAGTTGGGACAGGGAGTGGACGGGGGAGCTGTTTTTT,CASSWDREWTGELFF
-,TRBV6-1,TRBJ2-2,-,TGTGCCAGCAGCCCTTGGGATCAGAACACCGGGGGGCTGTTTTTT,CASSPWDQNTGGLFF
many,TRBV18,TRBJ2-5,-,TGTGCCAGCTCACCATTGGAGACCCAGTACTTC,CASSPLETQYF
many,TRBV20-1,TRBJ1-5,-,TGCAGTGCTAGAGATGGTTCGGAATTCAATCAGCCCCAGCATTTT,CSARDGSEFNQPQHF
many,TRBV29-1,TRBJ2-5,-,TGCAGCGCGATGCCCTGGGAGACCCAGTACTTC,CSAMPWETQYF
many,TRBV12-3/TRBV12-4,TRBJ1-1,-,TGTGCCAGCCGACCCAGGGAGGAGACTGAAGCTTTCTTT,CASRPREETEAFF
many,TRBV28,TRBJ1-2,TRBD1,TGTGCCAGCGACGGACAGGGGGATGGCTACACCTTC,CASDGQGDGYTF
few,TRBV6-1,TRBJ2-5,TRBD2,TGTGCCAGCAGGGGACCTACGCTAGCGGGAGGCCCGGAGACCCAGTACTTC,CASRGPTLAGGPETQYF
many,TRBV28,TRBJ2-7,-,TGTGCCAGCAGACCAGACGGCTACGAGCAGTACTTC,CASRPDGYEQYF
-,TRBV24-1,TRBJ2-1,TRBD2,TGTGCCACCAGTGATTCGAGACTAGCGGATAATTACAATGAGCAGTTCTTC,CATSDSRLADNYNEQFF
many,TRBV7-2,TRBJ1-1,-,TGTGCCAGCAGGGTACGGACCATGAACACTGAAGCTTTCTTT,CASRVRTMNTEAFF
few,TRBV19,TRBJ2-7,-,TGTGCCAGTAGTACCCTGTCCCTCTACGAGCAGTACTTC,CASSTLSLYEQYF
-,TRBV12-3/TRBV12-4,TRBJ1-1,-,TGTGCCAGCAGACTCTCATTAAACACTGAAGCTTTCTTT,CASRLSLNTEAFF
many,TRBV5-1,TRBJ1-2,TRBD1,TGCGCCAGCAGAAGGACCGGGACAGGGTACTATGGCTACACCTTC,CASRRTGTGYYGYTF
-,TRBV6-1,TRBJ1-2,-,TGTGCCACTCTCCTCTCTCCGGGGGATTACTATGGCTACACCTTC,CATLLSPGDYYGYTF
-,TRBV12-3/TRBV12-4,TRBJ2-5,-,TGTGCCAGCAGACCAGGGATCCGAGAGACCCAGTACTTC,CASRPGIRETQYF
few,TRBV27,TRBJ2-7,-,TGTGCCAGCAGTTCTGGACAGAGCTACGTGCAGTACTTC,CASSSGQSYVQYF
many,TRBV5-6,TRBJ2-7,TRBD1,TGTGCCAGCAGCTTTACCCTGGACAGGGGGGGCGACGAGCAGTACTTC,CASSFTLDRGGDEQYF
many,TRBV27,TRBJ2-7,-,TGTGCCAGCAGTTTTCACACCAGCTCCTACGAGCAGTACTTC,CASSFHTSSYEQYF
-,TRBV6-1,TRBJ1-6,-,TGTGCCAGCCTCCTCACCGGGGGGCGGAAATCACCCCTCCACTTT,CASLLTGGRKSPLHF
many,TRBV27,TRBJ2-1,-,TGTGCCAGCAGTTTATACGGGAGTCCCTACAATGAGCAGTTCTTC,CASSLYGSPYNEQFF
many,TRBV10-3,TRBJ1-2,-,TGTGCCATCAGCATGACAGAGCCGACGGGCTACACCTTC,CAISMTEPTGYTF
-,TRBV10-3,TRBJ1-1,TRBD1,TGTGCCATCAGTTATTCAGACAGGGGGGCGACCACTGAAGCTTTCTTT,CAISYSDRGATTEAFF
many,TRBV5-1,TRBJ2-7,TRBD2,TGCGCCAGCAGCTTGGACGGGAGGAACCCCTACGAGCAGTACTTC,CASSLDGRNPYEQYF
many,TRBV20-1,TRBJ2-5,-,TGCAGTGCTAGAGATCTAGGGAGGGAGACCCAGTACTTC,CSARDLGRETQYF
many,TRBV19,TRBJ1-1,-,TGTGCCAGTAGTACTTGGGAGGCCGGGAACACTGAAGCTTTCTTT,CASSTWEAGNTEAFF
many,TRBV6-1,TRBJ1-5,-,TGTGCCAGCAGTTATTCTATGGGCAATCAGCCCCAGCATTTT,CASSYSMGNQPQHF
many,TRBV28,TRBJ2-7,TRBD1,TGTGCCAGCAGTTTAGGGGCAGGGGGCCAGCAGTACTTC,CASSLGAGGQQYF
few,TRBV28,TRBJ1-1,-,TGTGCCAGCAACGGGCCCCGAGGAGCTTTCTTT,CASNGPRGAFF
many,TRBV5-1,TRBJ2-5,-,TGCGCCAGCAGCCCCCGGGACTCCTATGTGGAGACCCAGTACTTC,CASSPRDSYVETQYF
few,TRBV20-1,TRBJ2-7,-,TGCAGTGCTAGAGGGGGGCCATTCAATCCCCCCTACGAGCAGTACTTC,CSARGGPFNPPYEQYF
many,TRBV28,TRBJ2-7,-,TGTGCCAGCAGTTTACCCTCAGAGCCCGAGCAGTACTTC,CASSLPSEPEQYF